This section outlines one T cell receptor (beta chain) sequence together with its context. The data stem from a study of long-term antiretroviral therapy in people with HIV. Runs used v3.0 of the immunoSEQ assay and were done at survey level. Assay: immunoSEQ multiplex PCR; the TCRdb copy retains only in-frame clones and omits some. The sample includes 11,000 to 15,000 clones, 88% of them seen just once. The sequencing here drew on unsorted PBMCs, taken 6.2 years after starting antiretroviral therapy. The receptor was isolated from a man in his forties or fifties with HIV.

CDR3 coding DNA: TGTGCCAGCAGCTTGACCGGGACTAGCGGGAGAGGGGAGCAGTTCTTC. Amino acid sequence: CASSLTGTSGRGEQFF. The chain carries TRBV5-4 and TRBJ2-1, with 14 bases matching TRBD2. The CDR3 loop spans 16 amino acids. Trimming took 1 base from V and 10 from J; bases not matched to a gene: 7. CDR1 and CDR2 (germline): SGHNT, YYREEE (reference sequence).